Below are 10 T cell receptor beta chains sequenced from a single sample in a study of cytomegalovirus exposure and HLA in healthy donors. Here immunoSEQ multiplex PCR was the method, and the copy in TCRdb shows in-frame clones only, minus some. The data show 150,000 to 200,000 clones, roughly 86% seen once. The sequenced sample consisted of PBMCs. These receptors all come from a woman between 18 and 29 years old in good health and CMV-seronegative.

V is TRBV29-1 and J is TRBJ2-1, with 8 positions matching TRBD2. In germline, CDR1 is SQVTM, CDR2 ANQGSEA. With V trimmed by 7 bases and J by 8 bases, 22 bases remained unmatched. CDR3 length: 17 amino acids. CDR3 nucleotides: TGCAGCGCCGCCACCGGGCTAGCGGGCTTAAGGGGCCATGAGCAGTTCTTC. Its protein product is CSAATGLAGLRGHEQFF.

The chain combines TRBV10-3 with TRBJ2-3, with 8 bases lining up with TRBD1. V lost 4 bases to trimming and J lost 0 bases; unmatched junction nucleotides: 6. Germline CDR1 reads ENHRY; CDR2 reads SYGVKD. The length of the CDR3 is 16 residues. CDR3 sequence: CAISVGQDTSTDTQYF. The CDR3 DNA reads as TGTGCCATCAGTGTGGGACAGGATACTAGCACAGATACGCAGTATTTT.

The chain carries TRBV15 and TRBJ2-7, with 13 bases lining up with TRBD2. The CDR3 runs to 17 residues. V shed 8 bases and J 4 bases; nucleotides not matched to a gene: 14. Germline-derived CDR1 and CDR2 are LNHNV and YYDKDF (reference sequence). CDR3 protein: CATSGLAGVTGRYEQYF. CDR3 DNA sequence: TGTGCCACCTCTGGACTAGCGGGAGTCACGGGGCGTTACGAGCAGTACTTC.

The rearrangement joins TRBV28 to TRBJ1-5; TRBD1 aligns across 9 bases. The V segment lost 4 bases and the J segment 3 bases; nucleotides outside the gene matches: 10. Germline V gives CDR1 MDHEN, CDR2 SYDVKM. The CDR3 is 17 amino acids. The CDR3 coding sequence is TGTGCCAGCAGTTCCCTCGGGACAGGGCGATCCAATCAGCCCCAGCATTTT. This gives the protein CASSSLGTGRSNQPQHF.

The genes are TRBV5-1 and TRBJ1-2; D not certain. Germline CDR1 and CDR2: SGHRS and YFSETQ. Deletions cut 0 bases from V and 5 bases from J, with 8 bases between. CDR3 length: 13 amino acids. CDR3 coding DNA: TGCGCCAGCAGCTTGGGTCGGGATTATGGCTACACCTTC. Translated, it gives CASSLGRDYGYTF.

The chain links TRBV12-5 to TRBJ1-1; TRBD1 might be the D (5 bases). CDR3 length: 13 amino acids. The germline gives CDR1 LGHNT, CDR2 FRNRAP. Trimming took 5 bases from V and 1 from J, leaving 8 bases between them. CDR3 amino acids: CASGPTGNTEAFF. CDR3 in DNA: TGTGCTAGTGGTCCTACAGGGAACACTGAAGCTTTCTTT.

This clone was counted once. The CDR3 DNA reads TGTGCCACCAGCGACAGGGTTTGGGAGACCCAGTACTTC. This sequence encodes CATSDRVWETQYF. The chain combines TRBV15 with TRBJ2-5; 7 nucleotides align to TRBD1. Looked up from germline, CDR1 is LNHNV and CDR2 is YYDKDF (reference sequence). Germline trimming cut 5 bases from V and 5 bases from J; bases unmatched to any gene: 5. CDR3 size: 13 residues.

This chain uses TRBV7-2 with TRBJ2-2; 13 bases line up with TRBD2. The CDR3 consists of 17 residues. J lost 7 bases, V lost 6 bases, and 11 bases had no gene match. Germline values: CDR1 SGHTA, CDR2 FQGNSA. The CDR3 loop reads CASSYPGTSGISGELFF. CDR3 in DNA: TGTGCCAGCAGTTACCCCGGGACTAGCGGGATAAGCGGGGAGCTGTTTTTT. Full variable domain (missing parts from reference TRBV7-2 and TRBJ2-2): GAGVSQSPSNKVTEKGKDVELRCDPISGHTALYWYRQSLGQGLEFLIYFQGNSAPDKSGLPSDRFSAERTGGSVSTLTIQRTQQEDSAVYLCASSYPGTSGISGELFFGEGSRLTVL.

This sequence joins TRBV7-2 and TRBJ2-7; possibly TRBD2 for D (5 bases). Germline CDR1 is SGHTA and CDR2 is FQGNSA. The CDR3 consists of 17 residues. With 1 base removed from V and 0 bases from J, the gap between germline ends came to 16 bases. CDR3 region: CASSLVPGPGDSYEQYF. CDR3 DNA sequence: TGTGCCAGCAGCTTAGTCCCCGGACCCGGGGACTCCTACGAGCAGTACTTC. Complete variable domain (other parts from reference TRBV7-2 and TRBJ2-7): GAGVSQSPSNKVTEKGKDVELRCDPISGHTALYWYRQSLGQGLEFLIYFQGNSAPDKSGLPSDRFSAERTGGSVSTLTIQRTQQEDSAVYLCASSLVPGPGDSYEQYFGPGTRLTVT.

V usage is TRBV18 and J usage is TRBJ2-1; TRBD2 matches at 10 bases. The V gene's germline CDR1 is KGHSH and CDR2 LQKENI. V was clipped by 2 bases and J by 1 base; unmatched bases: 11. CDR3 length: 19 residues. In DNA, the CDR3 is TGTGCCAGCTCACCATCCCCGGAACGAGCGGGAGGGTCCTACAATGAGCAGTTCTTC. Encoded protein: CASSPSPERAGGSYNEQFF.